This TCR beta chain was identified in a study of CD8 T cells in ankylosing spondylitis. Whole-study findings and limits: A TCR beta motif of fewer than 10 highly homologous variants seemed to mark ankylosing spondylitis blood.

In the case of this clonotype: What it binds is not known.

The CDR3 runs 14 residues. Germline V gene sequence: CDR1 SQVTM, CDR2 ANQGSEA. Trimming took 5 bases from V and 9 from J; bases not matched to a gene: 10. Quantitative 5'-RACE with molecular barcodes produced the TCR beta libraries. MiXCR, applied by TCRdb to the 5' RACE reads, yields one record per CDR3 protein. The sample yields 150,000 to 200,000 distinct CDR3 sequences, approximately 10% seen once. The chain employs TRBV29-1 and TRBJ2-1; 10 nucleotides line up with TRBD1. Specimen: blood, either unsorted or a sorted T cell fraction (not recorded which). The receptor's source is a male donor with ankylosing spondylitis or in good health (not recorded which). CDR3 coding DNA: TGCAGCGTTCCCGGGACAGGGGTCCCGGGTGAGCAGTTCTTC. Translated: CSVPGTGVPGEQFF.